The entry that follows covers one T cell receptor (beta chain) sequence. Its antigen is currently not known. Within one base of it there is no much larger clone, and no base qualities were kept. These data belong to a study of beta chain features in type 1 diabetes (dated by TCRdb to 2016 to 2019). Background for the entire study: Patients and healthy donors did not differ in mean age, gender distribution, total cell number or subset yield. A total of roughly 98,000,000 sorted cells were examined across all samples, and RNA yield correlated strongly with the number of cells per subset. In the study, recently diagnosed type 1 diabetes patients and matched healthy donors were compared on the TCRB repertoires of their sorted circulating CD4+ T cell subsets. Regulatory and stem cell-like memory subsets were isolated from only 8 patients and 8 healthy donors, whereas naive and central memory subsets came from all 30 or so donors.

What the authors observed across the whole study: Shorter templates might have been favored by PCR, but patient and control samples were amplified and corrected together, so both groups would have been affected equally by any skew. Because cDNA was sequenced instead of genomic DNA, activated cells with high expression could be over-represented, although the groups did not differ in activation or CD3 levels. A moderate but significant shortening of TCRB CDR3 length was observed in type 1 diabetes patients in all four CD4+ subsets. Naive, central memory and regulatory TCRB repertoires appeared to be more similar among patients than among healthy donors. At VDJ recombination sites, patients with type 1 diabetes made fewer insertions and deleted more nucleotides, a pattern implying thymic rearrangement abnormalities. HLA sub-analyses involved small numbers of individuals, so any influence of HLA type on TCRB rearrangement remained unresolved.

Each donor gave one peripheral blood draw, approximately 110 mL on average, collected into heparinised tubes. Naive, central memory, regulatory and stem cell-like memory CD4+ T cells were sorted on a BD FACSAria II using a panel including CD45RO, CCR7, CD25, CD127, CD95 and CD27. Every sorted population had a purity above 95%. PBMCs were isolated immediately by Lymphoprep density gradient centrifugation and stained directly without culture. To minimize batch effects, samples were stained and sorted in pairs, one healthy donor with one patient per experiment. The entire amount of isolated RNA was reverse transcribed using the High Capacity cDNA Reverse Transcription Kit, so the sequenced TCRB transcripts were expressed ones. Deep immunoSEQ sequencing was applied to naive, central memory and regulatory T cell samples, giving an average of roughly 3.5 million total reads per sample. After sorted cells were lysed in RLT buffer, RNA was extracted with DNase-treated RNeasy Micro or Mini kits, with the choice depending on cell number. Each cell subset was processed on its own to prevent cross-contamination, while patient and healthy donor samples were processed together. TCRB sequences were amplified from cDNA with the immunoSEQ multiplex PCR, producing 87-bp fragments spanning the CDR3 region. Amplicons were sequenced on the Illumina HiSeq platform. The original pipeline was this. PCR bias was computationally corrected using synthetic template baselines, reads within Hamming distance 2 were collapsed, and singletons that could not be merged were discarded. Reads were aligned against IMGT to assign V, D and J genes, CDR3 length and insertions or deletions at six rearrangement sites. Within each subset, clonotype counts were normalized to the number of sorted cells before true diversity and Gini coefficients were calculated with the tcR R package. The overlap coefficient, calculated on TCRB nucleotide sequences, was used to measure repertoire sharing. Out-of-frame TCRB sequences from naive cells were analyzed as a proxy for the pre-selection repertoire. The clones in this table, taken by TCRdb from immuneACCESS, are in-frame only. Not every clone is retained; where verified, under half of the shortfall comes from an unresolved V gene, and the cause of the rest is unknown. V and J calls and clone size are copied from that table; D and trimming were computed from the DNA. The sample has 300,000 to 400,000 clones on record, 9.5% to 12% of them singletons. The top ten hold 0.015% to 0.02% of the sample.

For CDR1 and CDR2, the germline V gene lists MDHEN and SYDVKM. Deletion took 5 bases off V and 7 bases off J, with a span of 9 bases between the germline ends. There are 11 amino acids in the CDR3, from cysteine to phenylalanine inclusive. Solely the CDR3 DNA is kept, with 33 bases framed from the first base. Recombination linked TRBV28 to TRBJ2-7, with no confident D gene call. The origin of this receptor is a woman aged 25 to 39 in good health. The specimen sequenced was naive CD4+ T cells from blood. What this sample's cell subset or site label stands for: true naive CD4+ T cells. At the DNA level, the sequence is TGTGCCAGCAGTACCCCCCAGGAGCAGTACTTC. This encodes CASSTPQEQYF.